One T cell receptor beta chain is described in this entry. What it recognizes is unknown. It was with 60 Vbeta and 13 Jbeta primers that the PCR ran. The method was immunoSEQ multiplex PCR; TCRdb's version includes in-frame clones alone and lacks a portion of them. The sample lists 150,000 to 200,000 clones, around four fifths seen once, with approximately 1.5% in the top ten. CDR1 and CDR2 from the germline V gene are SEHNR and FQNEAQ (reference sequence). The CDR3 has 14 amino acids. V shed 7 bases and J 4 bases; nucleotides not matched to a gene: 6. The data were taken from a study of cytomegalovirus exposure and HLA in healthy donors. Study-wide results and caveats: The authors reported that TCR beta sequences could predict HLA-A and HLA-B alleles. These predictions were accurate for most subjects in the first cohort. Researchers catalogued roughly 170 TCR beta chains as cytomegalovirus-associated. As a later analysis revealed, the rate of TCR association differed by HLA locus, with DRB1 most and HLA-C fewest. A later analysis linked around 15,000 TCR beta sequences to HLA alleles at 0.05 false discovery rate.

The source of this sequence is a woman younger than 45 in good health and CMV-seropositive. The specimen was PBMCs. The chain combines TRBV7-9 with TRBJ2-7, with 11 bases fitting TRBD2. CDR3 protein: CASTAGTSGYEQYF. The CDR3 coding sequence is TGTGCCAGCACTGCCGGGACTAGCGGTTACGAGCAGTACTTC.